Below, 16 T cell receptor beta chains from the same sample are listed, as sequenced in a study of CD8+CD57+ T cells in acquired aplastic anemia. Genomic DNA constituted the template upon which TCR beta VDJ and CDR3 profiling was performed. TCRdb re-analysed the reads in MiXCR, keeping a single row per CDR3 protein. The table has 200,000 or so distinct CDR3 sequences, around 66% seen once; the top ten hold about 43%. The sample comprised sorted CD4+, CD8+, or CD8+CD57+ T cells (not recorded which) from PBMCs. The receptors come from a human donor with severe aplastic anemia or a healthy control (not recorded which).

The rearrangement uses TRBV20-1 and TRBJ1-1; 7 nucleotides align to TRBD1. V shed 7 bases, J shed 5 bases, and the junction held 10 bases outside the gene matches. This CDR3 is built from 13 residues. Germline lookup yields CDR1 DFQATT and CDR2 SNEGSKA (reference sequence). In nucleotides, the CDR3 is TGCAGTGTTACGGGACAGCGGAGGACTGAAGCTTTCTTT. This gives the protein CSVTGQRRTEAFF.

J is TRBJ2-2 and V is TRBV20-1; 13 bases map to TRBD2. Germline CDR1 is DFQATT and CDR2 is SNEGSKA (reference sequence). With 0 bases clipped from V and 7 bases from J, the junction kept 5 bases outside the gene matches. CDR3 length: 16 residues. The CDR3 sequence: CSARDGTSGDVGELFF. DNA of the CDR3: TGCAGTGCTAGAGATGGGACTAGCGGGGATGTCGGGGAGCTGTTTTTT.

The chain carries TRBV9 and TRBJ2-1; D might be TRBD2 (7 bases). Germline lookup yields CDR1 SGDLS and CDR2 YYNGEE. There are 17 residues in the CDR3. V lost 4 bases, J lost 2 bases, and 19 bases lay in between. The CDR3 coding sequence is TGTGCCAGCAGCCCCCGGTCGGGGCGGGGGCCCTACAATGAGCAGTTCTTC. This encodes CASSPRSGRGPYNEQFF.

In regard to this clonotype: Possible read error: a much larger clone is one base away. The CDR3 sequence is CASGLSPLGRGQGYTF. The CDR3 coding sequence is TGTGCCAGCGGTTTATCCCCGTTGGGCAGGGGGCAAGGCTACACCTTC. The rearrangement links TRBV6-1 to TRBJ1-2; 8 nucleotides line up with TRBD1. Germline values: CDR1 MNHNS, CDR2 SASEGT. The CDR3 runs to 16 residues. V shed 8 bases, J shed 8 bases, and the junction held 19 bases outside the gene matches.

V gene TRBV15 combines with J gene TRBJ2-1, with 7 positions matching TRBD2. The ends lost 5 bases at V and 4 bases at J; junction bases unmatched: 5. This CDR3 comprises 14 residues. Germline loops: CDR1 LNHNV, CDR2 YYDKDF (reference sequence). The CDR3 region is CATSWSGKYNEQFF. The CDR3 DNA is TGTGCCACCAGCTGGAGCGGGAAGTACAATGAGCAGTTCTTC.

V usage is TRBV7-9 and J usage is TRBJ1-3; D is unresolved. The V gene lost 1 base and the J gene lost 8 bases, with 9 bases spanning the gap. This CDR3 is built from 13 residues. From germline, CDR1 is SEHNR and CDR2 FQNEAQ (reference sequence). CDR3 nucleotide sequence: TGTGCCAGCAGCTTAGATACAGACGACACCATATATTTT. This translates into CASSLDTDDTIYF.

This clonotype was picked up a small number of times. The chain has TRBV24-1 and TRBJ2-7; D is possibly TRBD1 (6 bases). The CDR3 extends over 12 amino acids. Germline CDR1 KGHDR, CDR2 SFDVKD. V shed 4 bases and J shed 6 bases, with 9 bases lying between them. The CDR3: CATSDPGAEQYF. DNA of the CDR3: TGTGCCACCAGTGACCCAGGGGCCGAGCAGTACTTC.

The CDR3 DNA follows: TGTGCCAGCAGTTCGAGACAGGGCTACGAGCAGTACTTC. It translates to CASSSRQGYEQYF. The chain is built from TRBV6-5 and TRBJ2-7; 7 bases align to TRBD1. Trimming took 4 bases from V and 3 from J; bases not matched to a gene: 3. The CDR3 runs 13 residues. The germline V gene encodes CDR1 MNHEY and CDR2 SVGAGI.

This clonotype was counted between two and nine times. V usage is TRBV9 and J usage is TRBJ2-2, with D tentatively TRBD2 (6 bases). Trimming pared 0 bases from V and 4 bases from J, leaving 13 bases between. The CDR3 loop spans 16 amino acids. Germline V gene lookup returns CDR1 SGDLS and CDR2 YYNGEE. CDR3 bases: TGTGCCAGCAGCGTAGGGGGTAGCGGAGGCACCGGGGAGCTGTTTTTT. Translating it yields CASSVGGSGGTGELFF.

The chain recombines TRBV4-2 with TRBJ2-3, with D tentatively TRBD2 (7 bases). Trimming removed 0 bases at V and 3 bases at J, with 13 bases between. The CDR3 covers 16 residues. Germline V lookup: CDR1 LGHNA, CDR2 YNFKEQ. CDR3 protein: CASSQDRAGATDTQYF. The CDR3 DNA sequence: TGTGCCAGCAGCCAAGATCGTGCGGGGGCGACAGATACGCAGTATTTT.

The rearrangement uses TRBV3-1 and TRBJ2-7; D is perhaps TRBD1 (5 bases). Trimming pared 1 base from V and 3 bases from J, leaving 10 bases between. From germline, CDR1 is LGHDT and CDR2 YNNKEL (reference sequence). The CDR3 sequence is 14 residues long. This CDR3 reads CASSQGATVYEQYF. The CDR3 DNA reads TGTGCCAGCAGCCAAGGAGCGACAGTCTACGAGCAGTACTTC.

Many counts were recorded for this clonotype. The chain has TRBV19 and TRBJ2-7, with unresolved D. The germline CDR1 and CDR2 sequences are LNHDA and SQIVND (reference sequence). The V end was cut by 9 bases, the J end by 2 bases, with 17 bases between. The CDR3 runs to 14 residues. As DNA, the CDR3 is TGTGCCAGCGCACCTACGGGCGGCGCCTACGAGCAGTACTTC. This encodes CASAPTGGAYEQYF.

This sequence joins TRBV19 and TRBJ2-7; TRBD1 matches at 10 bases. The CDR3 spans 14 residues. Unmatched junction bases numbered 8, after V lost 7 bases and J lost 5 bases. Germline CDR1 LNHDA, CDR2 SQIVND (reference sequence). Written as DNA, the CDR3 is TGTGCCAGTAATCAACCGGGACAGGGGAACGAGCAGTACTTC. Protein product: CASNQPGQGNEQYF.

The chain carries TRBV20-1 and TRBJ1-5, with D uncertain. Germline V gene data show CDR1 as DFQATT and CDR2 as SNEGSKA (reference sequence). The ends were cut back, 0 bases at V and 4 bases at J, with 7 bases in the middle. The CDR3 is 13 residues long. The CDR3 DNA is TGCAGTGCTAGAGACCTGGGGAATCAGCCCCAGCATTTT. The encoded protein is CSARDLGNQPQHF.

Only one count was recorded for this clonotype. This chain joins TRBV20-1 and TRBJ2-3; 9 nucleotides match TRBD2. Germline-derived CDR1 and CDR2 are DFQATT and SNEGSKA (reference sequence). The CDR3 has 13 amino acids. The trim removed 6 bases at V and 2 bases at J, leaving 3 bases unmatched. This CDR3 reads CSAPSGVTDTQYF. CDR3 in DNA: TGCAGTGCCCCTAGCGGGGTCACAGATACGCAGTATTTT.

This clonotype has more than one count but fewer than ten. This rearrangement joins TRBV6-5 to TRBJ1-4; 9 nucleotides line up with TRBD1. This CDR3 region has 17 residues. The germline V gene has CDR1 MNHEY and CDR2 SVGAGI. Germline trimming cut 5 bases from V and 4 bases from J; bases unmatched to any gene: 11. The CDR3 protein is CASSTEDRGRGNEKLFF. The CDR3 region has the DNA TGTGCCAGCAGTACCGAGGACAGGGGCAGGGGTAATGAAAAACTGTTTTTT.